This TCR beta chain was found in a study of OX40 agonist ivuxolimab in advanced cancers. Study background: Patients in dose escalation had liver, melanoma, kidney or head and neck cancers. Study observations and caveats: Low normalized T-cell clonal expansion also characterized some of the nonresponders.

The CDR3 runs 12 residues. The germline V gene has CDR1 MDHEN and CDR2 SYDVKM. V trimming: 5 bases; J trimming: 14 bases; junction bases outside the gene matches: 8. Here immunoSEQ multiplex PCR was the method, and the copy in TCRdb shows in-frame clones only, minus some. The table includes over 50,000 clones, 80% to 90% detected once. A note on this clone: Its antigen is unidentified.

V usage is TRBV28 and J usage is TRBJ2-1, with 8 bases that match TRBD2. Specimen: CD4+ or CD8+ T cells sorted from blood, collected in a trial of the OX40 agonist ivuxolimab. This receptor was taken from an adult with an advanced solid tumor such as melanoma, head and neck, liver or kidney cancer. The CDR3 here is CASSPPGGEEFF. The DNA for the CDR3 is TGTGCCAGCAGTCCACCGGGGGGGGAGGAGTTCTTC.